The clone carrying this TCR beta chain was found many times. TCRdb used MiXCR to reprocess the RT-PCR reads, holding one entry per CDR3 protein. Of roughly 570,000 distinct CDR3 sequences listed, less than 15% are singletons. This specimen belongs to a study of response to subunit inactivated influenza vaccine. The CDR3 consists of 14 residues. Germline V gives CDR1 DFQATT, CDR2 SNEGSKA (reference sequence). V gave up 3 bases and J gave up 1 base, with 12 bases separating them. The chain couples TRBV20-1 to TRBJ2-5, with D tentatively TRBD2 (5 bases). The sequence derives from a man between 45 and 60 years old who received an inactivated influenza vaccine. This specimen was PBMCs from blood, taken roughly 12 days after vaccination. CDR3 DNA sequence: TGCAGTGCTAGTCGGGGAACGGGCCAAGAGACCCAGTACTTC. It codes for CSASRGTGQETQYF.